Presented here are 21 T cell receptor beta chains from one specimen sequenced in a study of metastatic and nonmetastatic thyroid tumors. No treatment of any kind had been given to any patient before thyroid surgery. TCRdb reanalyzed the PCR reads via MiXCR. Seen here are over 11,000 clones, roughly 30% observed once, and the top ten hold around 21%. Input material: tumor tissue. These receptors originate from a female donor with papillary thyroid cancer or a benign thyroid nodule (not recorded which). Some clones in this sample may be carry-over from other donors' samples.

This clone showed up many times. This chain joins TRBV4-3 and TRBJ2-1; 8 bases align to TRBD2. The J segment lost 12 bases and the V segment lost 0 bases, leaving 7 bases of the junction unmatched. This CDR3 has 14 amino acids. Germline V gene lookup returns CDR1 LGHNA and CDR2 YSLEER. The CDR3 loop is CASSQDHSGGRQFF. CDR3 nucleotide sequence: TGCGCCAGCAGCCAAGATCATTCGGGGGGGAGGCAGTTCTTC.

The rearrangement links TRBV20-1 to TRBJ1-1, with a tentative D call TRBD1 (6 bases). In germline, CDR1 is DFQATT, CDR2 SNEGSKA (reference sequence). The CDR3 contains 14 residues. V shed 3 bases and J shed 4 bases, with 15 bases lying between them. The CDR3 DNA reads TGCAGTGCTAGGCCCCAAGGGGGGGGCACTGAAGCTTTCTTT. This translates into CSARPQGGGTEAFF.

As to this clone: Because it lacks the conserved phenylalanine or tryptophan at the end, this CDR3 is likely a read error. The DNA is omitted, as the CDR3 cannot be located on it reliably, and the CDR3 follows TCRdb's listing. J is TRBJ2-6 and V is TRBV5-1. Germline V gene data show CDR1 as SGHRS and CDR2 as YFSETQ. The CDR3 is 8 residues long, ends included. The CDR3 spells CASSWGTI.

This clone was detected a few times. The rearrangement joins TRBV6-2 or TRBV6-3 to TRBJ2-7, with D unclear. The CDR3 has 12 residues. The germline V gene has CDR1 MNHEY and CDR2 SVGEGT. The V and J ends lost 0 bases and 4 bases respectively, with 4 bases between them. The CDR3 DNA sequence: TGTGCCAGCAGTTACTCGGTTTACGAGCAGTACTTC. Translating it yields CASSYSVYEQYF.

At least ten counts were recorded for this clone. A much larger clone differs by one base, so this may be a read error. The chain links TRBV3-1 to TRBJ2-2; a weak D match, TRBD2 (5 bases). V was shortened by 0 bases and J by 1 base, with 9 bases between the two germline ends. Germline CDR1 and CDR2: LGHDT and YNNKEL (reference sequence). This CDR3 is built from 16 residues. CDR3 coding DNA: TGTGCCAGCAGCCAAGAGCGGAGCGGGAACACCGGGGAGCTGTTTTTT. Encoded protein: CASSQERSGNTGELFF.

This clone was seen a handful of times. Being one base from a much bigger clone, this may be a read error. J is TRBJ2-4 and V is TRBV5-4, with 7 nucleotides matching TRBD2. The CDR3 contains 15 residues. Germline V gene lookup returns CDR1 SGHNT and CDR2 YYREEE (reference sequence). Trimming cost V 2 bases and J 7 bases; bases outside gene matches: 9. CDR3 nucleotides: TGTGCCAGCAGCTTAGTGGGAGGGCCACACAACATTCAGTACTTC. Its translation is CASSLVGGPHNIQYF.

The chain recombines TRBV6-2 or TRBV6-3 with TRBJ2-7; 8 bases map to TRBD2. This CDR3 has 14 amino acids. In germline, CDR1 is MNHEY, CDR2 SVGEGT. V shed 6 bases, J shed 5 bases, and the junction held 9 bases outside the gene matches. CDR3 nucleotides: TGTGCCAGCAGCCTAGGACTAGCTTCCCACGAGCAGTACTTC. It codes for CASSLGLASHEQYF.

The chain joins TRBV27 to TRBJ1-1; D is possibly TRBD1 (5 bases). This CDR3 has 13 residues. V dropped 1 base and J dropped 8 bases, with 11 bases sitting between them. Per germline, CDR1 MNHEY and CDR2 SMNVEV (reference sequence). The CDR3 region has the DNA TGTGCCAGCAGTTTATTAGGGACGTCCGAAGCTTTCTTT. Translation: CASSLLGTSEAFF.

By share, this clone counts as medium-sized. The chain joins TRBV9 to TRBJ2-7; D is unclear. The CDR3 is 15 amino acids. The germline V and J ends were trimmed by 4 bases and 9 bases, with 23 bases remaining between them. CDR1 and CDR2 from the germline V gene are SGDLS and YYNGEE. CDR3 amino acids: CASSPSASDQRSQYF. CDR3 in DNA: TGTGCCAGCAGCCCCTCGGCCAGCGACCAGCGCTCGCAGTACTTC. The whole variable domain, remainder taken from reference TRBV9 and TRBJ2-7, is DSGVTQTPKHLITATGQRVTLRCSPRSGDLSVYWYQQSLDQGLQFLIQYYNGEERAKGNILERFSAQQFPDLHSELNLSSLELGDSALYFCASSPSASDQRSQYFGPGTRLTVT.

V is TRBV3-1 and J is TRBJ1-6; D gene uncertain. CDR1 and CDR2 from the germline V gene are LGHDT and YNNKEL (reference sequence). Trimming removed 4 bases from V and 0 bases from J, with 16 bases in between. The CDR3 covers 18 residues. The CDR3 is CASSPPAGQGSYNSPLHF. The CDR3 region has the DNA TGTGCCAGCAGCCCCCCCGCAGGTCAAGGCTCCTATAATTCACCCCTCCACTTT.

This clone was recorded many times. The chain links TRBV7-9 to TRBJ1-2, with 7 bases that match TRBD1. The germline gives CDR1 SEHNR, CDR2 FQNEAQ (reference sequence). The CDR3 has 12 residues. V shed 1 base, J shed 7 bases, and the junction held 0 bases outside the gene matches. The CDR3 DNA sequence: TGTGCCAGCAGCTTAGGACAGGGTGGCTACACCTTC. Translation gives CASSLGQGGYTF.

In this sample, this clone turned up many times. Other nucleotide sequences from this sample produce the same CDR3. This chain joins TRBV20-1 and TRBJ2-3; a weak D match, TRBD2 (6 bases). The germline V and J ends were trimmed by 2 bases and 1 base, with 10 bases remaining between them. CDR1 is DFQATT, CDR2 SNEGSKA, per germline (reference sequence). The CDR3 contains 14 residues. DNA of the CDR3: TGCAGTGCTAGAACCGGGGGAGGCACAGATACGCAGTATTTT. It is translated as CSARTGGGTDTQYF.

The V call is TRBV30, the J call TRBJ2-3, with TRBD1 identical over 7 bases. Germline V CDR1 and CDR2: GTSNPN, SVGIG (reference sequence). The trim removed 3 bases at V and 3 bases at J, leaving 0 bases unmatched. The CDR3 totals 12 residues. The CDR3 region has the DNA TGTGCCTGGAGCAGGGGGACAGATACGCAGTATTTT. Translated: CAWSRGTDTQYF.

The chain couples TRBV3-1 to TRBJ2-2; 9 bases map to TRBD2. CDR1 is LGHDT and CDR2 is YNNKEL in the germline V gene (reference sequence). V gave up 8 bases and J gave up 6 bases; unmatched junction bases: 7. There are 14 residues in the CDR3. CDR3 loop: CASGERGASGELFF. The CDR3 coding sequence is TGTGCCAGCGGGGAGCGGGGGGCTTCCGGGGAGCTGTTTTTT.

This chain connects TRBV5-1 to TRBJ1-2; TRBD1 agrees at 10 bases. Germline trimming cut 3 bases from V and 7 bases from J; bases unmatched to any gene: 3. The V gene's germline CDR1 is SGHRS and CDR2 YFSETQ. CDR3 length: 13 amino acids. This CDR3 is CASSSGQGLGYTF. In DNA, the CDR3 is TGCGCCAGCAGCTCGGGACAGGGGCTTGGCTACACCTTC.

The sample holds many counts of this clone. In DNA, the CDR3 is TGCAGTGCTAGAAGGGACATAAATTCACCCCTCCACTTT. Amino acid sequence: CSARRDINSPLHF. V usage is TRBV20-1 and J usage is TRBJ1-6; the D gene is possibly TRBD1 (6 bases). V was pared by 2 bases and J by 7 bases, with 9 bases between. This CDR3 spans 13 amino acids. Germline values: CDR1 DFQATT, CDR2 SNEGSKA (reference sequence).

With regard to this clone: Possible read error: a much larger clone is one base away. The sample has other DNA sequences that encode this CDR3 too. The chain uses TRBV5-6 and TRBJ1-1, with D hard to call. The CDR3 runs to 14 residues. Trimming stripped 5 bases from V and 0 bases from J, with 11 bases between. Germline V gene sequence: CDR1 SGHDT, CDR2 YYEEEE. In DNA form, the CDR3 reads TGTGCCAGCAGGGCCGGTACACTGAACACTGAAGCTTTCTTT. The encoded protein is CASRAGTLNTEAFF.

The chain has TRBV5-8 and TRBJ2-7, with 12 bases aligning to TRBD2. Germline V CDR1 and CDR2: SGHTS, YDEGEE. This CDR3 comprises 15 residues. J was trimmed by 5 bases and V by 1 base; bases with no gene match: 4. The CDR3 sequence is CASSLPGLAGHEQYF. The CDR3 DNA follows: TGTGCCAGCAGCTTGCCCGGACTAGCGGGACACGAGCAGTACTTC.

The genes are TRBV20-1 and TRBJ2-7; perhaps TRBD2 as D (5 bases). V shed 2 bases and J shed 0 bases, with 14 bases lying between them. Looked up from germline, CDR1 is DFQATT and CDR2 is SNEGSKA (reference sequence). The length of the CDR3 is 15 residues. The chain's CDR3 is CSARSPFGDSYEQYF. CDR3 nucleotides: TGCAGTGCTAGAAGCCCCTTCGGGGACTCCTACGAGCAGTACTTC.

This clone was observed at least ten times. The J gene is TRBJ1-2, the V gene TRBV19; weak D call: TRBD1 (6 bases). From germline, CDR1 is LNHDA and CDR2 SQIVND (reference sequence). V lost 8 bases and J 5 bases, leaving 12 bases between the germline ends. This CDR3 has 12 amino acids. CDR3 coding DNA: TGTGCCAGTGTCGGGACACCTTATGGCTACACCTTC. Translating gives CASVGTPYGYTF.

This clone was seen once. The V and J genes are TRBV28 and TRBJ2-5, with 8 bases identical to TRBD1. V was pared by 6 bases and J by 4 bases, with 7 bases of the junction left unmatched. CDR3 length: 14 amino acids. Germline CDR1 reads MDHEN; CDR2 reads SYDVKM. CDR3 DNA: TGTGCCAGCAGCGACAGGGGTCGTTCAGAGACCCAGTACTTC. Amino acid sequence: CASSDRGRSETQYF. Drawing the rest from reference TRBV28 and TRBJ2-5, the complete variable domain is DVKVTQSSRYLVKRTGEKVFLECVQDMDHENMFWYRQDPGLGLRLIYFSYDVKMKEKGDIPEGYSVSREKKERFSLILESASTNQTSMYLCASSDRGRSETQYFGPGTRLLVL.